One and the same sample provided the 20 T cell receptor beta chains below, sequenced in a study of early T cells in non-severe SARS-CoV-2 infection. MiXCR, applied by TCRdb to the 5' RACE reads, yields one record per CDR3 protein. The repertoire holds about 80,000 distinct CDR3 sequences, with approximately 10% as singletons. Sequencing input: whole blood. These receptors were taken from an adult who was a healthcare worker with PCR-confirmed SARS-CoV-2 infection or an uninfected control (not recorded which).

This chain links TRBV27 with TRBJ2-7; the D is unclear. Germline values: CDR1 MNHEY, CDR2 SMNVEV (reference sequence). Between the trimmed V and J ends, which lost 3 bases and 7 bases, there was a span of 7 bases. The CDR3 loop spans 11 amino acids. The CDR3 reads CASSFGDEQYF. In DNA, the CDR3 is TGTGCCAGCAGTTTTGGTGATGAGCAGTACTTC.

This clonotype appeared many times. The rearrangement uses TRBV28 and TRBJ2-7, with a weak D call TRBD1 (6 bases). The V gene's germline CDR1 is MDHEN and CDR2 SYDVKM. The CDR3 covers 15 residues. Trimming pared 5 bases from V and 0 bases from J, leaving 14 bases between. The CDR3 spells CASSPSTGISYEQYF. CDR3 DNA: TGTGCCAGCAGTCCGAGCACAGGGATCTCCTACGAGCAGTACTTC.

This clonotype was picked up many times. V usage is TRBV11-2 and J usage is TRBJ2-3; 13 bases fit TRBD2. This CDR3 is 15 amino acids long. V lost 5 bases and J lost 5; bases outside the gene matches: 4. The germline CDR1 and CDR2 sequences are SGHAT and FQNNGV. The CDR3 DNA reads TGTGCCAGCAGCCCTCGACTAGCGGGGGGAGATACGCAGTATTTT. This gives the protein CASSPRLAGGDTQYF.

This clonotype was picked up a small number of times. The V call is TRBV18, the J call TRBJ2-1; D is undetermined. Germline assignment: CDR1 KGHSH and CDR2 LQKENI. The ends were cut back, 3 bases at V and 0 bases at J, with 18 bases in the middle. The CDR3 sequence is 18 residues long. In DNA form, the CDR3 reads TGTGCCAGCTCACCTAAAAGGATCACCCTTACCTCCTACAATGAGCAGTTCTTC. Translated: CASSPKRITLTSYNEQFF.

This clonotype has just a few counts. The chain uses TRBV5-5 and TRBJ1-4; D not certain. Trimming cost V 3 bases and J 7 bases, with 10 bases left between them. CDR3 size: 13 residues. Germline loops: CDR1 SGHKS, CDR2 YYEKEE (reference sequence). The CDR3 DNA reads as TGTGCCAGCAGCTCCCGGAGTGGTGAAAAACTGTTTTTT. Its protein product is CASSSRSGEKLFF.

The V gene is TRBV7-2, the J gene TRBJ2-3; 10 bases fit TRBD2. Losses at the gene ends were 5 bases for V and 3 bases for J; bases not matched to a gene: 5. This CDR3 comprises 15 residues. From germline, CDR1 is SGHTA and CDR2 FQGNSA. The CDR3 region is CASSPNSGGTDTQYF. Here the CDR3 DNA reads TGTGCCAGCAGCCCCAATAGCGGGGGGACAGATACGCAGTATTTT.

The rearrangement links TRBV11-2 to TRBJ2-1; TRBD2 matches at 8 bases. The CDR3 is 17 residues long. The germline V gene encodes CDR1 SGHAT and CDR2 FQNNGV. V was pared by 4 bases and J by 7 bases, with 15 bases of the junction left unmatched. The DNA of the CDR3 is TGTGCCAGCAGCTCCTACGCCGGGAGGGTCGGTGCGAATGAGCAGTTCTTC. Its protein product is CASSSYAGRVGANEQFF. The full variable domain, rest sourced from reference TRBV11-2 and TRBJ2-1, is EAGVAQSPRYKIIEKRQSVAFWCNPISGHATLYWYQQILGQGPKLLIQFQNNGVVDDSQLPKDRFSAERLKGVDSTLKIQPAKLEDSAVYLCASSSYAGRVGANEQFFGPGTRLTVL.

The genes are TRBV20-1 and TRBJ2-1, with TRBD2 matching over 8 bases. Germline CDR1 is DFQATT and CDR2 is SNEGSKA (reference sequence). Trimming at V came to 3 bases and at J to 8 bases, leaving 12 bases not matched to a gene. This CDR3 spans 15 amino acids. CDR3 region: CSASAGGRSIDEQFF. CDR3 bases: TGCAGTGCTAGTGCGGGGGGCCGTTCAATCGATGAGCAGTTCTTC.

The sample holds a few counts of this clonotype. The chain links TRBV11-2 to TRBJ2-1, with TRBD2 identical over 8 bases. The CDR3 covers 15 residues. Germline V gene lookup returns CDR1 SGHAT and CDR2 FQNNGV. V was pared by 4 bases and J by 7 bases, with 9 bases of the junction left unmatched. The CDR3 coding sequence is TGTGCCAGCAGCTCCCCGGGGACTAGGCGGAATGAGCAGTTCTTC. Amino acid sequence: CASSSPGTRRNEQFF.

In its sample, this clonotype was seen a few times. The chain is built from TRBV7-9 and TRBJ1-6, with TRBD1 matching 8 bases. Germline CDR1 is SEHNR and CDR2 is FQNEAQ (reference sequence). The CDR3 loop spans 13 amino acids. The V segment lost 4 bases and the J segment 7 bases; nucleotides outside the gene matches: 0. DNA of the CDR3: TGTGCCAGCAGCTGGACAGGGAATTCACCCCTCCACTTT. It translates to CASSWTGNSPLHF. The whole variable domain, filled in from reference TRBV7-9 and TRBJ1-6, reads DTGVSQNPRHKITKRGQNVTFRCDPISEHNRLYWYRQTLGQGPEFLTYFQNEAQLEKSRLLSDRFSAERPKGSFSTLEIQRTEQGDSAMYLCASSWTGNSPLHFGNGTRLTVT.

The table lists this clonotype with a few counts. V gene TRBV18 combines with J gene TRBJ1-5; TRBD1 might be the D (6 bases). Trimming pared 3 bases from V and 1 base from J, leaving 13 bases between. There are 16 residues in the CDR3. Germline V CDR1 and CDR2: KGHSH, LQKENI. CDR3 nucleotides: TGTGCCAGCTCACCCCGAGAAACAGGGAGCAATCAGCCCCAGCATTTT. Protein product: CASSPRETGSNQPQHF.

This clonotype was seen more than once but under ten times. The rearrangement joins TRBV29-1 to TRBJ2-7; a possible D gene is TRBD1 (5 bases). The CDR3 length is 13 residues. V lost 6 bases and J 4 bases, leaving 16 bases between the germline ends. Germline V lookup: CDR1 SQVTM, CDR2 ANQGSEA. CDR3 sequence (DNA): TGCAGCGTCATCTGGCAGGGATCATACGAGCAGTACTTC. Amino acids: CSVIWQGSYEQYF.

This clonotype was seen many times. The V gene is TRBV18, the J gene TRBJ1-5; D might be TRBD1 (5 bases). This CDR3 spans 14 amino acids. V was shortened by 5 bases and J by 6 bases, with 14 bases between the two germline ends. The germline CDR1 and CDR2 sequences are KGHSH and LQKENI. CDR3 in DNA: TGTGCCAGCTCAGCACGGAGGGGCTCTCAGCCCCAGCATTTT. Its translation is CASSARRGSQPQHF.

The chain couples TRBV3-1 to TRBJ2-5; D might be TRBD2 (5 bases). V was clipped by 4 bases and J by 2 bases, with 14 bases between them. The CDR3 runs to 15 residues. Germline V lookup: CDR1 LGHDT, CDR2 YNNKEL (reference sequence). As DNA, the CDR3 is TGTGCCAGCAGCCCCCGTGGCAGACTACAAGAGACCCAGTACTTC. Protein product: CASSPRGRLQETQYF.

The rearrangement links TRBV9 to TRBJ2-7, with D perhaps being TRBD1 or TRBD2 (5 bases each). The ends were cut back, 5 bases at V and 6 bases at J, with 15 bases in the middle. The germline V gene encodes CDR1 SGDLS and CDR2 YYNGEE. CDR3 length: 13 residues. CDR3 amino acids: CASSTGPTSEQYF. Written as DNA, the CDR3 is TGTGCCAGCAGTACAGGACCTACTAGCGAGCAGTACTTC.

The chain links TRBV20-1 to TRBJ2-5; no definite D call. CDR1 DFQATT and CDR2 SNEGSKA come from the germline V gene (reference sequence). The CDR3 length is 12 residues. Trimming pared 5 bases from V and 2 bases from J, leaving 9 bases between. The CDR3 DNA reads as TGCAGTGCTCCGGATTTGCAAGAGACCCAGTACTTC. It codes for CSAPDLQETQYF.

This clonotype was counted ten times or more. CDR3 residues: CASSQDWSDEQFF. CDR3 nucleotides: TGTGCCAGCAGCCAAGATTGGTCCGATGAGCAGTTCTTC. The V gene is TRBV14, the J gene TRBJ2-1; D ambiguous. Trimming removed 0 bases from V and 8 bases from J, with 8 bases in between. The CDR3 consists of 13 residues. The germline V gene encodes CDR1 SGHDN and CDR2 FVKESK. Using reference TRBV14 and TRBJ2-1 for the parts outside the CDR3, the full variable domain is EAGVTQFPSHSVIEKGQTVTLRCDPISGHDNLYWYRRVMGKEIKFLLHFVKESKQDESGMPNNRFLAERTGGTYSTLKVQPAELEDSGVYFCASSQDWSDEQFFGPGTRLTVL.

This clonotype occurred a few times. The rearrangement links TRBV27 to TRBJ2-1; 8 nucleotides align to TRBD2. The CDR3 runs 14 residues. V was clipped by 4 bases and J by 3 bases; unmatched bases: 2. Looked up from germline, CDR1 is MNHEY and CDR2 is SMNVEV (reference sequence). The CDR3 nucleotides are TGTGCCAGCAGTTATAGCGGGGACTACAATGAGCAGTTCTTC. It is translated as CASSYSGDYNEQFF.

This clonotype was picked up a small number of times. The J gene is TRBJ2-7, the V gene TRBV20-1; 11 nucleotides line up with TRBD1. The length of the CDR3 is 15 residues. The V gene end was trimmed by 0 bases and the J gene end by 7 bases; junction bases not matched to a gene: 8. Germline V gene lookup returns CDR1 DFQATT and CDR2 SNEGSKA (reference sequence). The CDR3 sequence is CSARDLDRGLREQYF. As DNA, the CDR3 is TGCAGTGCTAGAGATTTGGACAGGGGGCTTCGGGAGCAGTACTTC.

This clonotype was counted ten times or more. The genes are TRBV5-1 and TRBJ2-3; the match to TRBD2 covers 7 bases. Germline V gives CDR1 SGHRS, CDR2 YFSETQ. The CDR3 length is 16 residues. J lost 2 bases, V lost 1 base, and 7 bases had no gene match. CDR3 amino acids: CASSLREGGLTDTQYF. The CDR3 coding sequence is TGCGCCAGCAGCTTGAGGGAGGGAGGGCTCACAGATACGCAGTATTTT.